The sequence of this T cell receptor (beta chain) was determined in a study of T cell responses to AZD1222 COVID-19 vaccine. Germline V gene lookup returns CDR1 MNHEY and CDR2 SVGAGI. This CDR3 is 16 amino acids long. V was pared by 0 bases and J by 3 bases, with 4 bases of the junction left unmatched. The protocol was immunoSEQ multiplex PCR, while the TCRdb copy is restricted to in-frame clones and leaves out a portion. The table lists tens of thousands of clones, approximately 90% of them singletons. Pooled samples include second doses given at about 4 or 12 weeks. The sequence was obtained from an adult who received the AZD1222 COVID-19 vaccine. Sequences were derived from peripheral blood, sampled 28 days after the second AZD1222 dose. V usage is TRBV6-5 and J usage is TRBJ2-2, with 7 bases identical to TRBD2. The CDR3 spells CASSYSPSGDTGELFF. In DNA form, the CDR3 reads TGTGCCAGCAGTTACTCGCCTAGCGGAGACACCGGGGAGCTGTTTTTT.